The source of this T cell receptor (beta chain) is a study of response to subunit inactivated influenza vaccine. Study conclusions and caveats: Researchers suggested that each seasonal influenza vaccination recruits few new T cells.

Germline CDR1 and CDR2: DFQATT and SNEGSKA (reference sequence). The CDR3 is 14 amino acids. J was trimmed by 5 bases and V by 5 bases; bases with no gene match: 2. This clonotype has just a few counts. Its target is not known. TCRdb redid the calling of the RT-PCR reads with MiXCR, one entry per CDR3 protein. This sample yields about 160,000 distinct CDR3 sequences, of which 9.5% to 13% are seen a single time; under 15% belongs to the top ten. Sequenced here: non-naive T cells sorted from PBMCs, sampled 45 days after vaccination. The rearrangement uses TRBV20-1 and TRBJ2-2; 13 bases are a match to TRBD2. The TCR comes from a man aged 50 or older who received an inactivated influenza vaccine. The CDR3 protein is CSAGLAGVTGELFF. Here the CDR3 DNA reads TGCAGTGCTGGACTAGCGGGAGTTACCGGGGAGCTGTTTTTT.